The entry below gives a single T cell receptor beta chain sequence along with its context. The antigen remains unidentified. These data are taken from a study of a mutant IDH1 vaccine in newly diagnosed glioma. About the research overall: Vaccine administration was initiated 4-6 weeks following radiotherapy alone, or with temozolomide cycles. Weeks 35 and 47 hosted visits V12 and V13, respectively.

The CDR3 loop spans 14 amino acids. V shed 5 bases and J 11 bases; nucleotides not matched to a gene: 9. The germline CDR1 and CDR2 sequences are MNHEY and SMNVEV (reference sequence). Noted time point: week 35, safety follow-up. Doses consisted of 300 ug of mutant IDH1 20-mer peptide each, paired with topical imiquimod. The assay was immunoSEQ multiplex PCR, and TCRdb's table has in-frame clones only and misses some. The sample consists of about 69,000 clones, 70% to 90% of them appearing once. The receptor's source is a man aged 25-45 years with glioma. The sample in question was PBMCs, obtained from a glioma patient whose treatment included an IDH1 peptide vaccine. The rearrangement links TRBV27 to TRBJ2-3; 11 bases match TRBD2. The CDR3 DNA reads TGTGCCAGCAGTCATAGCGGGAGGGCCGGTGAGCAGTATTTT. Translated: CASSHSGRAGEQYF.